This T cell receptor beta chain was profiled in a study of molecular identifiers for immune sequencing clone quantification. Study at large: Four of five RNA aliquots from roughly 21,000 or 96,000 naive CD8 T cells were sequenced.

Overall study findings and caveats: Effector cells had over 99% of their molecules in clones above 20 RNA copies, while naive cells had under 1%.

Each CDR3 protein is one row after TCRdb ran MiXCR on the PCR reads. The sample has approximately 590,000 distinct CDR3 sequences; 25% are singletons. As regards this clonotype: The target antigen is unknown.

Germline values: CDR1 SQVTM, CDR2 ANQGSEA. This CDR3 spans 14 amino acids. Trimming at V came to 0 bases and at J to 8 bases, leaving 7 bases not matched to a gene. The rearrangement joins TRBV29-1 to TRBJ1-2, with 9 bases lining up with TRBD1. The sequence derives from a human donor in good health. Some libraries in this study had Jurkat cell RNA spiked in. Sequenced sample: naive CD8+ T cells from blood, with Jurkat cell RNA spiked in. Subset indicated: FACS-sorted CD8+CD4-CCR7+CD45RA+ naive T cells. The CDR3 loop reads CSVEEQRGTGGYTF. DNA of the CDR3: TGCAGCGTTGAAGAACAACGCGGGACAGGGGGCTACACCTTC.